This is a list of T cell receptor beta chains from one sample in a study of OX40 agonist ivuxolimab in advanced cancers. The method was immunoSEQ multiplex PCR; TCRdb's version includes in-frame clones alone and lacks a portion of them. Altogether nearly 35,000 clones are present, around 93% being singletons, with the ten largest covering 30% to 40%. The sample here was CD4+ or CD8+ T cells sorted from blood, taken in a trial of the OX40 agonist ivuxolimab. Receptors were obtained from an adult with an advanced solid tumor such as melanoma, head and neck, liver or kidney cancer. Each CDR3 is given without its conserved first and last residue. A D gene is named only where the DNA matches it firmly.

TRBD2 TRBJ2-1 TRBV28 ASSSGLAFDEQF
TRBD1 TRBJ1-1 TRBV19 ASNLRGGMNTEAF
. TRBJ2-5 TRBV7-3 ASSPMGAAETQY
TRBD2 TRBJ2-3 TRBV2 ASRVTSGRALGTDTQY
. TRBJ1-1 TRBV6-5 ASRSYPHGYTEAF
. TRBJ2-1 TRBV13 ASSASIFSYNEQF
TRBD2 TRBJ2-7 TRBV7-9 ASSLGGGSYEQY
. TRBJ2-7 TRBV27 ASSLSQGGEQY
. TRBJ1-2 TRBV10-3 AISVGALPSGYT
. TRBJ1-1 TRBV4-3 ASRRREETEAF
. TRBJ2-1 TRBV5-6 ASSLSREQF
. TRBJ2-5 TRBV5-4 ASSPWGRQETQY
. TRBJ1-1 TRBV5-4 ASTDEGYGTEAF
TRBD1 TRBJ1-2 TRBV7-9 ASSSGGKDGYT
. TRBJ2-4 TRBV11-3 ASSSGRGAKNIQY
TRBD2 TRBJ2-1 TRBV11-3 ASSLGGRARNEQF
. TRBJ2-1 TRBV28 ASTKWQSDREQF
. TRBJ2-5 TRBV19 ASSIDRLTRGQETQY
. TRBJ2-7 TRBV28 ASSLYGRENEQY
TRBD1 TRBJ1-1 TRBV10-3 AISESPDRGLMAF
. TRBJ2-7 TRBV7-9 ASSDLVGSYEQY
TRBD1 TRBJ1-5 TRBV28 ASSPTGSTNQPQH
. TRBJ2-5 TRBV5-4 ASSSGRAETQY
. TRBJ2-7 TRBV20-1 SARGLGSQY
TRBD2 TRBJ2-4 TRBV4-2 AQAGREGAKNIQY
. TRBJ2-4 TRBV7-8 ASSLALPLGDIQY
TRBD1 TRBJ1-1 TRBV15 ATSQRDRVGTEAF
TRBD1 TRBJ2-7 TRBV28 ASSLLQFGQGYEQY
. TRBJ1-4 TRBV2 ASSDLGWTNEKLF
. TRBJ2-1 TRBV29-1 SVEGKETTPNEQF
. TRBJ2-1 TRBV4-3 ASSQGKRAPYNEQF
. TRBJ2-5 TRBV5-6 ASSLEGTRIGETQY
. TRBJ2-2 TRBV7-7 ASSLGTGDVTGELF
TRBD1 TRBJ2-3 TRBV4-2 ASSQATGGGADTQY
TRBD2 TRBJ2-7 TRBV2 ASGPVAGAAYEQY
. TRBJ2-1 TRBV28 ASSPSGTHNEQF
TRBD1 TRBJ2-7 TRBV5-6 ASSGPDRAYEQY
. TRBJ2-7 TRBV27 ASMGRDSYEQY
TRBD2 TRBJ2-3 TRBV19 ASRTSMTASGRFTDTQY
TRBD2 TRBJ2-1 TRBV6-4 ASSETSRNEQF
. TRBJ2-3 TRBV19 ASSRELGTDTQY
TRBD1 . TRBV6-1 ATGTGSYEQY
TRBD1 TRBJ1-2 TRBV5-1 ASSFGPDRTHNYGYT
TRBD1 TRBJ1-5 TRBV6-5 ASRPDRVQPQH
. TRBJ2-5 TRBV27 ASSLLGAKGGETQY
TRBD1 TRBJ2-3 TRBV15 ATRKGTGASTDTQY
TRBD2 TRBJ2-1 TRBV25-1 AIKGRREGLYNEQF
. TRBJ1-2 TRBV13 ASSLGRGVNYGYT
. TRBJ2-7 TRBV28 ASSLEGYEQY
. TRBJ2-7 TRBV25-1 ASSEFGEQY
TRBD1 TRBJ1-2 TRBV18 ASSLAAGGAGYGYT
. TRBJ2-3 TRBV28 ATSPADTQY